The entry that follows covers one T cell receptor beta chain sequence. Its antigen is unidentified. These data are taken from a study of T cells in narcolepsy. The CDR3 spans 14 residues. The V gene's germline CDR1 is SGDLS and CDR2 YYNGEE. Between the trimmed V and J ends, which lost 7 bases and 9 bases, there was a span of 17 bases. Study-level findings and limits: Reportedly, autoreactive clonotypes were serially detected in patients' blood but not controls'. Autoreactive clone sequences were missing from some blood memory CD4+ repertoires. Autoreactive HCRT-specific and TRIB2-specific clonotypes were marked in same-patient CSF-versus-blood CD4+ comparisons.

TCRdb's copy holds only in-frame clones and misses some; the assay was immunoSEQ multiplex PCR. The sample shows about 30,000 clones, under 85% of them seen only once. Sequencing was done on a sample of CD45RA- memory CD4+ T cells from PBMCs. The V gene is TRBV9, the J gene TRBJ1-6; D unresolved. This TCR was sampled from a human donor with narcolepsy. The DNA of the CDR3 is TGTGCCAGCGGGGAGGGCCGCGCTGGTTCACCCCTCCACTTT. Protein product: CASGEGRAGSPLHF.